Listed below are T cell receptor beta chains from one sample, sequenced in a study of shared clonotypes between healthy human individuals. TCRdb's table, derived via immunoSEQ multiplex PCR, lists solely in-frame clones and lacks some. The table has about 470,000 clones, around 75% seen once. The sample comprised PBMCs. The receptors come from a middle-aged woman in good health. Some clones in this sample may be carry-over from other donors' samples. CDR3s include the opening cysteine and the closing phenylalanine or tryptophan. Fields, in order: J gene, D gene, clone size, V gene, CDR3 protein, CDR3 DNA. The D gene is left open where the match is weak. Some rows have no size entry. The others give once, few or many, or a class for an expanded clone.

TRBJ2-5,.,.,TRBV21-1,CASSPGLRKHQETQYF,TGTGCCAGCAGCCCGGGTCTGCGGAAACACCAAGAGACCCAGTACTTC
TRBJ2-3,.,.,TRBV18,CASSPEGGADTQYF,TGTGCCAGCTCACCTGAGGGCGGTGCAGATACGCAGTATTTT
TRBJ2-3,TRBD1,.,TRBV30,CAWRDRTGGTDTQYF,TGTGCCTGGAGGGATCGGACAGGGGGCACAGATACGCAGTATTTT
TRBJ1-2,.,.,TRBV7-9,CASSPGSNYGYTF,TGTGCCAGCAGCCCCGGCAGCAACTATGGCTACACCTTC
TRBJ2-3,TRBD2,few,TRBV6-5,CASSVSGRDTDTQYF,TGTGCCAGCAGCGTTAGCGGGAGAGACACAGATACGCAGTATTTT
TRBJ2-7,TRBD1,.,TRBV19,CASSTYRGVTYEQYF,TGTGCCAGTAGTACCTACAGGGGGGTCACCTACGAGCAGTACTTC
TRBJ1-1,.,.,TRBV13,CAGNRDEAFF,TGTGCCGGTAACAGGGATGAAGCTTTCTTT
TRBJ2-2,.,.,TRBV7-8,CASSLRFRLAGNTGELFF,TGTGCCAGCAGCTTAAGGTTTCGGCTAGCTGGGAACACCGGGGAGCTGTTTTTT
TRBJ2-7,TRBD2,.,TRBV28,CASSLVGLAAYEQYF,TGTGCCAGCAGTTTGGTGGGGCTAGCGGCCTACGAGCAGTACTTC
TRBJ2-3,TRBD1,.,TRBV29-1,CSVEDLAGGTQYF,TGCAGCGTTGAAGATCTGGCAGGGGGTACGCAGTATTTT
TRBJ2-3,.,.,TRBV15,CATSRETASTDTQYF,TGTGCCACCAGTAGAGAGACAGCTAGCACAGATACGCAGTATTTT
TRBJ1-4,.,once,TRBV5-1,CASSLSPQGEKLFF,TGCGCCAGCAGCTTGTCGCCCCAGGGGGAAAAACTGTTTTTT
TRBJ2-1,.,few,TRBV5-6,CASSLAGVDEQFF,TGTGCCAGCAGCTTGGCAGGTGTCGATGAGCAGTTCTTC
TRBJ2-1,TRBD1,.,TRBV11-2,CASSPRQGHEQFF,TGTGCCAGCAGCCCTAGACAGGGCCATGAGCAGTTCTTC
TRBJ1-2,.,.,TRBV5-6,CASSFPRTPQGGYTF,TGTGCCAGCAGCTTCCCCAGGACTCCCCAGGGAGGCTACACCTTC
TRBJ1-2,TRBD1,.,TRBV27,CASSLIQGAGYTF,TGTGCCAGCAGTTTAATACAGGGGGCCGGCTACACCTTC
TRBJ2-1,.,.,TRBV5-1,CASSRIPGTEQFF,TGCGCCAGCAGCCGGATACCCGGGACAGAGCAGTTCTTC
TRBJ2-7,.,.,TRBV15,CATSRGRSSSYEQYF,TGTGCCACCAGCAGAGGACGGTCTAGCTCCTACGAGCAGTACTTC
TRBJ2-2,.,.,TRBV7-9,CASSSRAVTGELFF,TGTGCCAGCAGCTCTAGGGCGGTCACCGGGGAGCTGTTTTTT
TRBJ2-7,TRBD1,.,TRBV30,CAWSMIDRVYEQYF,TGTGCCTGGAGCATGATAGACAGGGTTTACGAGCAGTACTTC
TRBJ2-5,TRBD2,.,TRBV7-7,CASSLRPYGRGQETQYF,TGTGCCAGCAGCCTAAGACCTTACGGGAGGGGCCAAGAGACCCAGTACTTC
TRBJ2-1,TRBD2,.,TRBV7-2,CASSPPGLAFYEQFF,TGTGCCAGCAGCCCCCCGGGACTAGCTTTCTATGAGCAGTTCTTC
TRBJ2-3,.,.,TRBV27,CASSRLAQGAQYF,TGTGCCAGCAGCCGCCTCGCCCAGGGCGCGCAGTATTTT
TRBJ2-2,.,.,TRBV18,CASSPPGRAGELFF,TGTGCCAGCTCACCCCCCGGACGAGCCGGGGAGCTGTTTTTT
TRBJ1-5,.,.,TRBV28,CASSFRGGANQPQHF,TGTGCCAGCAGTTTCCGGGGAGGCGCCAATCAGCCCCAGCATTTT
TRBJ2-7,.,.,TRBV7-2,CASSFALYEQYF,TGTGCCAGCAGCTTCGCTCTCTACGAGCAGTACTTC
TRBJ2-7,.,.,TRBV4-2,CASRSLGLFPYEQYF,TGTGCCAGCAGGTCTTTGGGCCTATTCCCCTACGAGCAGTACTTC
TRBJ1-5,.,.,TRBV4-2,CASSQEVVGSNQPQHF,TGTGCCAGCAGCCAAGAGGTGGTTGGGAGCAATCAGCCCCAGCATTTT
TRBJ2-1,.,.,TRBV5-1,CASSGGLGDNEQFF,TGCGCCAGCAGCGGGGGACTGGGCGACAATGAGCAGTTCTTC